This T cell receptor beta chain was captured by sequencing in a study of cytomegalovirus exposure and HLA in healthy donors (dated by TCRdb to about 2017). A note on the overall study: An earlier analysis of some 500 of the donors reported about 250 Gb of sequence data and roughly 110 million unique TCR beta sequences from 150 million to 200 million T cells. About 280 gigabases of sequencing data and around 88 million unique TCR sequences made up an early release that covered 640 HLA-typed donors. Of the roughly 400 genotyped donors, 81% fell in the genetic ancestry cluster associated with self-reported Caucasian donors. The aim of the study was to test whether cataloging public T cell receptors could identify signatures of past pathogen exposure. The study profiled the T cell repertoires of hundreds of subjects by immunosequencing and related them to cytomegalovirus serostatus. In addition to the first cohort of around 670 subjects, a separate validation cohort of 120 different subjects was used. To predict cytomegalovirus infection status, the study brought together high-throughput TCR immunosequencing, statistical association of individual TCRs with disease status, and machine learning. To study patterns of TCR occurrence, a later analysis re-analyzed previously published TCR beta repertoires from 666 donors and added high-resolution HLA genotyping. The later analysis used no new phenotypic data to find candidate immune exposures, relying instead on TCR beta sequences and their occurrence across donors. In an earlier analysis of a few hundred of the donors, high-throughput TCR beta sequencing was used to judge whether each TCR beta V gene segment behaved as functional or pseudogenic. Alongside the repertoire data, information on donor age, sex, ethnicity and CMV serostatus was compiled. A later genetic analysis used genome-wide SNP genotypes for about 60% of the 666 donors, treating that subset as a discovery cohort. All discovery cohort repertoires had been generated using a single sequencing platform. Class I and class II HLA loci were covered by the typing at four-digit resolution. Typing coverage varied by locus: about 629-630 donors for A, B, C, DRB1 and DQB1; approximately 520 for DQA1; approximately 570 for DPA1; fewer than 480 for DPB1. Because of strong linkage in the cohort, roughly five DR-DQ haplotypes were treated as single units for association and clustering. On average, roughly 250,000 unique TCR beta nucleotide sequences were sequenced per donor among 398 genotyped donors of the cohort, with roughly 18% of those sequences being non-productive.

The study at large found these results: According to a later analysis, TCR association rates differed among HLA loci, with DRB1 alleles showing the most associated TCRs and HLA-C alleles showing the fewest. Some IMGT-functional V segments, including TRBV6-2 and TRBV6-3, could not be told apart with the 87-base-pair reads, so those segments were excluded. Cytomegalovirus status was reported to be diagnosed by the classifier with high specificity and sensitivity in both the original and validation cohorts. In a later genetic analysis, a missense DCLRE1C variant was associated with V-gene and J-gene trimming of TCR beta chains, and the association was replicated in an independent cohort. Most TCR sequences were seen in very few donors, while some public TCRs were found in many individuals. Linkage disequilibrium might explain the correlated functional status among segregating V segments, but an unknown experimental factor could not be ruled out. In a later analysis, most CMV-associated TCR beta chains were found to appear HLA-restricted, with HLA associations seemingly driven largely by CMV exposure. HLA typing was unavailable for some donors at each locus, so association tests used only the typed subset. A further reported finding was that TCR beta sequences accurately predicted the HLA-A and HLA-B alleles for most subjects in the first cohort. Immune exposure information for the cohort was limited to CMV serostatus. In an earlier analysis of some 640 of the donors, most TCR beta V segments were observed in productive rearrangements about 87% or about 30% of the time, broadly matching IMGT annotations. In the study, some 180 TCR beta chains were listed as associated with cytomegalovirus. This cohort had only TCR beta chains sequenced, and the lack of alpha or paired-chain data limited which features could be detected. A group of highly shared sequence variants was considered likely to be a technical artifact of the sequencing pipeline. In vitro tests confirmed that a few of the cytomegalovirus-associated TCR beta chains recognize cytomegalovirus antigens. Sequencing depth was assumed to be roughly uniform across donors in the presence/absence analyses, though that assumption may not hold. Assigning TCR associations to individual alleles was difficult when HLA alleles, especially DR and DQ, strongly co-occurred. Roughly 17 rarely observed V segments, including chromosome 9 orphons, were excluded from the earlier analysis of approximately 600 of the donors because counts were too low. In a later analysis, HLA-associated TCR beta chains showed more clonal expansion and lower generation probabilities than non-associated chains that were equally common. A later analysis reported that several top co-occurrence clusters appeared linked to parvovirus B19, influenza, CMV and Epstein-Barr virus. In a later analysis, around 17,000 TCR beta sequences were associated with specific HLA alleles at a false discovery rate of 0.05. A later genetic analysis reported fewer N-insertions in productive TCRs among donors in an Asian-associated ancestry cluster than the approximately 700-donor mean. It was suggested by the authors that the approach could potentially be generalized to other disease states and immunological phenotypes.

Here V drops 4 bases and J drops 3 bases, and the junction holds 8 bases not matched to any gene. The CDR3, from cysteine to phenylalanine, totals 16 residues. The CDR3 DNA has 48 bases and is translated from base 1. CDR1 SNHLY and CDR2 FYNNEI were looked up in the germline V gene. The cohort was made up of 666 healthy bone marrow donors. Cohort members were all nominally healthy when sampled, although unrecorded immune exposures were likely present. The donor was CMV seropositive and belonged to the group of about 290 seropositive cohort members. Each donor provided a peripheral blood sample, and peripheral blood mononuclear cells were used for TCR beta sequencing. The Qiagen DNeasy Blood Extraction Kit was used to extract genomic DNA from the blood cell samples. To note about this clone: What antigen it recognizes has not been identified. No base quality values were provided; no much bigger clone lies one nucleotide off.

The library was made by the immunoSEQ multiplex PCR assay. For the multiplex PCR, a mixture combining 60 forward primers for TCR Vbeta segments and 13 reverse primers for TCR Jbeta segments was used. A multiplex PCR assay on genomic DNA amplified the CDR3 region of rearranged TCR beta genes. The amplified TCR beta libraries were sequenced on the Illumina HiSeq System as 87-base-pair reads. The study's own analysis went as follows. Across the 670 or so repertoires, a later analysis counted around 80 million unique TCR beta chains, 9.5 million to 13 million of which were shared by at least two donors. To remove PCR and sequencing errors, raw reads were error-corrected and collapsed into unique sequences using a nearest-neighbor algorithm that merged closely related sequences. V, D and J gene segments were assigned by aligning CDR3 sequences to IMGT reference sequences. For a sequence to be retained, at least a six-nucleotide match to both a V gene segment and a J gene segment was required. Rearrangements were classified as productive when the CDR3 lacked stop codons and remained in frame with V and J, and all other rearrangements were classified as non-productive. Following IMGT convention, CDR3 was defined as the stretch from the second conserved V-encoded cysteine up to the conserved J-encoded phenylalanine. The earlier analysis of about 560 of the donors excluded any sequence lacking an unambiguous match to a single V gene segment. An earlier analysis of 500 to 700 of the donors classified V segments as functional when productive rearrangements were above 56.7% and as segregating when the standard deviation between donors was above 5%. A statistical classification framework was built to diagnose cytomegalovirus status from the catalog of TCR beta chain sequences. V and J gene assignment, in a later analysis, came from comparing TCR nucleotide sequences with IMGT/GENE-DB human TR gene sequences. Using the TCRdist pipeline, a later analysis assigned CDR3 sequences along with most-parsimonious VDJ recombination scenarios. In a later analysis, each TCR beta chain was defined by its CDR3 amino acid sequence together with its V-gene family, and reads lacking a unique V-gene family were excluded. A later analysis removed 550 to 650 highly shared, low-generation-probability nucleotide sequences to deal with suspected cross-contamination and a sequencing artifact. In a later analysis, a clonal expansion index for each public chain was calculated from normalized within-repertoire ranks of inferred template counts. A later analysis computed generation probabilities with a VDJ recombination model fitted to out-of-frame rearrangements, and checked the results against IGoR. A later analysis scored TCR-TCR, TCR-HLA and TCR-CMV co-occurrence with hypergeometric tests, applying a repertoire-size bias correction to TCR pairs. To estimate false discovery rates, a later analysis permuted the HLA or CMV assignments 20 times. A later analysis grouped co-occurring TCRs with DBSCAN, adding TCRdist sequence similarity when clustering within HLA-allele-positive subsets. For co-occurrence clustering, repertoires with fewer than 30,000 or more than 120,000 public chains were excluded, along with roughly 5 repertoires with anomalous nucleotide sharing. TCRdb took this table from immuneACCESS and kept in-frame rearrangements with V and J called. Such tables lack part of the clones; where checked against another copy, unresolved V genes explain under half of the gap, and the rest is unexplained. The V and J calls and the clone size are those of that table, but D and trimming were determined from the DNA. This sample has over 150,000 clones in its table, and 73% of those were observed once. Clones ranked in the top ten supply roughly 5.4% of the sample.

The receptor was isolated from a woman aged 18-30 years in good health and CMV-seropositive. Sequenced: PBMCs. Recombination joined TRBV2 with TRBJ1-4; TRBD1 aligns with 7 central bases. Read as DNA, the sequence is TGTGCCAGCAGTGGGGGACAGCTTGGGCCTAATGAAAAACTGTTTTTT. The translation is CASSGGQLGPNEKLFF.